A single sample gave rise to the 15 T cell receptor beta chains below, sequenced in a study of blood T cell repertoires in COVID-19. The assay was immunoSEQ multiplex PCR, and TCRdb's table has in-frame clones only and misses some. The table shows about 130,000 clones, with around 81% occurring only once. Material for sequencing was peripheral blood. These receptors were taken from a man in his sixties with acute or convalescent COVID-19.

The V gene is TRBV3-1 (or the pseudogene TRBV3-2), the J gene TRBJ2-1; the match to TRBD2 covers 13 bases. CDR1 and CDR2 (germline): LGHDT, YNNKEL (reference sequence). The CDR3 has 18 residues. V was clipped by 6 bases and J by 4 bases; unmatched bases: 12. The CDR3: CASRYLGAGLAGYNEQFF. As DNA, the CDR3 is TGTGCCAGCAGATACCTGGGAGCGGGACTAGCGGGGTACAATGAGCAGTTCTTC.

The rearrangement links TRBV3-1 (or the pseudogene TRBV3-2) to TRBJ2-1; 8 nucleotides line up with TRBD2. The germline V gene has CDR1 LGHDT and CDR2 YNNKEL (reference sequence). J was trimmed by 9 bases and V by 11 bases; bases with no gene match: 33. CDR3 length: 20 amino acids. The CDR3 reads CARPNRQLSIMERERGEQFF. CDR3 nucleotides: TGTGCCCGACCGAACCGCCAACTCTCTATTATGGAGCGGGAGCGGGGTGAGCAGTTCTTC.

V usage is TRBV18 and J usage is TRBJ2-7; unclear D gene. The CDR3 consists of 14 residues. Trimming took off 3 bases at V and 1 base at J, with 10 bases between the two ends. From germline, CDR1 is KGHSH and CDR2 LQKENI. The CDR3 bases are TGTGCCAGCTCACCCCCGTCAGGTTCCTACGAGCAGTACTTC. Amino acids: CASSPPSGSYEQYF.

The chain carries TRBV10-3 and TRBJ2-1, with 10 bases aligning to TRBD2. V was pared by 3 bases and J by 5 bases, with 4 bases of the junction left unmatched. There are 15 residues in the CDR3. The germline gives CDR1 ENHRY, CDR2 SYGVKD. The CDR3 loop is CAISDRLAGDNEQFF. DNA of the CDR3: TGTGCCATCAGTGACAGACTAGCGGGTGACAATGAGCAGTTCTTC.

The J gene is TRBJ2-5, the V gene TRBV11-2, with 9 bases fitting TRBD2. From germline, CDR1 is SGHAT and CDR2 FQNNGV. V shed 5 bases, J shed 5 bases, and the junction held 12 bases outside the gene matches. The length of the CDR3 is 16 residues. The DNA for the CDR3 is TGTGCCAGCAGCCGACTAGCGGTACCCGACCGGGAGACCCAGTACTTC. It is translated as CASSRLAVPDRETQYF.

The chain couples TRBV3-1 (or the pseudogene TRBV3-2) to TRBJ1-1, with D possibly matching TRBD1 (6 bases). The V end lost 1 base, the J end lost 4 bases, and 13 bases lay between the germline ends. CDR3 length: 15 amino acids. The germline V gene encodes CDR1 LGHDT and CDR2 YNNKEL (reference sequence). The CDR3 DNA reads TGTGCCAGCAGCCAAGTGGGGACACTCGGCACTGAAGCTTTCTTT. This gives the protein CASSQVGTLGTEAFF.

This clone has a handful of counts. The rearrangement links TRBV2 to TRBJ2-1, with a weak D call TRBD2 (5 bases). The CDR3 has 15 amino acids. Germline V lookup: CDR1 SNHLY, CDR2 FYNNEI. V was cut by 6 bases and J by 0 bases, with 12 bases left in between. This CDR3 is CASSLSESSYNEQFF. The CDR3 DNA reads TGTGCCAGCAGCCTTAGCGAGAGCTCCTACAATGAGCAGTTCTTC.

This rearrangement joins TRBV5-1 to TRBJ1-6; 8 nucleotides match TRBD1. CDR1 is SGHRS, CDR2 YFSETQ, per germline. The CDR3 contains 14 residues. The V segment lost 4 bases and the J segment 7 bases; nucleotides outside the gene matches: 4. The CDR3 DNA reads TGCGCCAGCAGCCACGACAGGGGCAATTCACCCCTCCACTTT. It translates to CASSHDRGNSPLHF.

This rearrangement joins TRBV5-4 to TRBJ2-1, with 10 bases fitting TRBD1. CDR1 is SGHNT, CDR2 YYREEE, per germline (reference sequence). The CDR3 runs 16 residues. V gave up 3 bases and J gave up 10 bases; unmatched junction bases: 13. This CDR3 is CASSSRDRGAGGEQFF. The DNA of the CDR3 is TGTGCCAGCAGCTCCCGGGACAGGGGCGCCGGGGGGGAGCAGTTCTTC.

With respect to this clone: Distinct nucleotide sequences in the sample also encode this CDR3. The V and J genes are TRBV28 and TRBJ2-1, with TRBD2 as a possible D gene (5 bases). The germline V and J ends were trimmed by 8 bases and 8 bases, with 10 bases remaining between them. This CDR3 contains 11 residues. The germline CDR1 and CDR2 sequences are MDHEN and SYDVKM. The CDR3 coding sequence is TGTGCCAGCTCCCCGCGGGATGAGCAGTTCTTC. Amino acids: CASSPRDEQFF.

The CDR3 DNA sequence: TGTGCCAGCAATCCGGGAGGGCTTTCCGGCAAAAACATTCAGTACTTC. Its translation is CASNPGGLSGKNIQYF. The V gene is TRBV2, the J gene TRBJ2-4; TRBD2 agrees at 8 bases. CDR1 and CDR2 from the germline V gene are SNHLY and FYNNEI. The CDR3 runs 16 residues. V lost 7 bases, J lost 3 bases, and 11 bases stayed unmatched.

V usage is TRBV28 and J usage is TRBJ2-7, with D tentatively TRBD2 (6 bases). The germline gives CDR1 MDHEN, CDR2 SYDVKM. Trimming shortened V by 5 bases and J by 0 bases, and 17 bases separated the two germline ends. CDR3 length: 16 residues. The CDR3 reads CASSPIGGTISYEQYF. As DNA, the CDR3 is TGTGCCAGCAGTCCCATCGGGGGTACTATCTCCTACGAGCAGTACTTC.

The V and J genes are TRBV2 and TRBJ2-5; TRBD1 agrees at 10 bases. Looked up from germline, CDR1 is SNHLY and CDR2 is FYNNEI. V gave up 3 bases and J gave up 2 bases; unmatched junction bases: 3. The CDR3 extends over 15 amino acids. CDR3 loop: CASSEDRGSQETQYF. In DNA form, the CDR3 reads TGTGCCAGCAGTGAGGACAGGGGGAGTCAAGAGACCCAGTACTTC.

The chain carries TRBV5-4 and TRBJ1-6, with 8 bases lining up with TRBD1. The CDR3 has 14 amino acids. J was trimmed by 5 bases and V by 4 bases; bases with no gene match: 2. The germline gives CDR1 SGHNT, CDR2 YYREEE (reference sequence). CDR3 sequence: CASSPGQDNSPLHF. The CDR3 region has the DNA TGTGCCAGCAGCCCGGGACAGGATAATTCACCCCTCCACTTT.

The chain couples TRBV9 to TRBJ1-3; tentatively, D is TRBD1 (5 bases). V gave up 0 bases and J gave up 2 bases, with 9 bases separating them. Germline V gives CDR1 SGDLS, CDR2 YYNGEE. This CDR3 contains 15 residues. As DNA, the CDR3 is TGTGCCAGCAGCGTAGCTCAAGGGGCTGGAAACACCATATATTTT. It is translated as CASSVAQGAGNTIYF.